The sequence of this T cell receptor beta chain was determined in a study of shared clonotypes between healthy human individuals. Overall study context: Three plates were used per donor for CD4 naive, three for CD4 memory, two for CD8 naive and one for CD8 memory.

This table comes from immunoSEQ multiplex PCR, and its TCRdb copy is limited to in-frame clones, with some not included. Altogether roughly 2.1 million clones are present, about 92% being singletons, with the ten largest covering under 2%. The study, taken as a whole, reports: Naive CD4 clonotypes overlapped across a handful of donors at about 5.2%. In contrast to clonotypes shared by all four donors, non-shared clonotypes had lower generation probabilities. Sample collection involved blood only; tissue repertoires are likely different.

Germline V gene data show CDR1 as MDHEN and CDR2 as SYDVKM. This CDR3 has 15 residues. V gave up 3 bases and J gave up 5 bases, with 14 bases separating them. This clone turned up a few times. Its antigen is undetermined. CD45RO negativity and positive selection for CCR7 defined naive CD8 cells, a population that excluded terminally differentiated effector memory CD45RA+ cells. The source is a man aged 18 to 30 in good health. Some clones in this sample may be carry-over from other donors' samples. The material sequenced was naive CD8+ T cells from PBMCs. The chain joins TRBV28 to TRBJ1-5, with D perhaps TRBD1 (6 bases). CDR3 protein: CASSFDGTLYQPQHF. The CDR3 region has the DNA TGTGCCAGCAGTTTCGACGGGACACTCTATCAGCCCCAGCATTTT.